This T cell receptor beta chain was captured in a study of human T cells and chemical hapten exposure. Study in general: Across the whole study, which lasted around 26 weeks, patients were given diphenylcyclopropenone on the scalp once a week. The study, taken as a whole, reports: Expanded TCRs clustered into significantly more large CDR3 similarity groups than controls, the analysis revealed.

Per the germline V gene, CDR1 is DFQATT and CDR2 is SNEGSKA (reference sequence). The CDR3 sequence is 14 residues long. V was clipped by 0 bases and J by 2 bases, with 7 bases between them. The time point here: patch test 2, 6 weeks after DPC sensitization. Stated treatment: therapeutic diphenylcyclopropenone sensitization with weekly scalp DPC. Blood collection happened ahead of applying each patch test. The authors' total RNA extraction used unfractionated whole blood. This clonotype was counted many times. Its antigen is not known. TCRdb used MiXCR to reprocess the RACE reads, holding one entry per CDR3 protein. The profile shows 100,000 or so distinct CDR3 sequences, 8% to 13% of them singletons.

The sequenced sample was whole blood, obtained in connection with sensitization to the hapten diphenylcyclopropenone (DPC). The TCR was taken from a man in his forties or fifties with alopecia areata. Some clones in this sample may be carry-over from other donors' samples. J is TRBJ2-2 and V is TRBV20-1; D unclear. Here the CDR3 reads CSARDNGNTGELFF. CDR3 in DNA: TGCAGTGCTAGAGATAACGGAAACACCGGGGAGCTGTTTTTT.